A single sample gave rise to the 8 T cell receptor beta chains below, sequenced in a study of blood T cell repertoires in COVID-19. Clones were read by immunoSEQ multiplex PCR, and TCRdb kept only the in-frame ones, dropping some. The table has 250,000 to 300,000 clones, approximately 91% seen once. Material for sequencing was PBMCs or T cells enriched from blood (not recorded which). These receptors were taken from a woman aged 40-49 years with acute COVID-19.

The genes are TRBV7-9 and TRBJ1-2; TRBD1 matches at 7 bases. J lost 8 bases, V lost 1 base, and 10 bases had no gene match. Germline V gene lookup returns CDR1 SEHNR and CDR2 FQNEAQ (reference sequence). The CDR3 has 15 residues. The CDR3 sequence is CASSLGGTARGGYTF. CDR3 DNA sequence: TGTGCCAGCAGCTTAGGGGGGACAGCCCGAGGAGGCTACACCTTC.

V gene TRBV3-1 (or the pseudogene TRBV3-2) combines with J gene TRBJ1-5; unclear D gene. The CDR3 runs 16 residues. From germline, CDR1 is LGHDT and CDR2 YNNKEL (reference sequence). Deletions cut 1 base from V and 1 base from J, with 11 bases between. The CDR3 protein is CASSQAPGSSNQPQHF. The CDR3 nucleotides read TGTGCCAGCAGCCAAGCCCCGGGGTCCAGCAATCAGCCCCAGCATTTT.

V is TRBV10-3 and J is TRBJ1-1; D unresolved. CDR1 is ENHRY and CDR2 is SYGVKD in the germline V gene. The V end lost 3 bases, the J end lost 1 base, and 15 bases lay between the germline ends. There are 16 residues in the CDR3. CDR3 sequence reads: CAISDLSLSGNTEAFF. The CDR3 nucleotides read TGTGCCATCAGTGACCTCTCGCTCTCCGGGAACACTGAAGCTTTCTTT.

This clone occurred once. The V call is TRBV4-2, the J call TRBJ2-7; D call uncertain. The CDR3 loop spans 15 amino acids. The V gene lost 0 bases and the J gene lost 0 bases, with 9 bases spanning the gap. The V gene's germline CDR1 is LGHNA and CDR2 YNFKEQ. Here the CDR3 reads CASSQDRVDSYEQYF. CDR3 nucleotide sequence: TGTGCCAGCAGCCAAGATCGGGTGGACTCCTACGAGCAGTACTTC.

The genes are TRBV7-8 and TRBJ2-1; 10 bases are a match to TRBD2. The J segment lost 6 bases and the V segment lost 0 bases, leaving 8 bases of the junction unmatched. This CDR3 is 17 amino acids long. Germline V gives CDR1 SGHVS, CDR2 FQNEAQ. CDR3 amino acids: CASSLAISVAGGNEQFF. CDR3 sequence (DNA): TGTGCCAGCAGCTTAGCTATTTCGGTAGCGGGGGGCAATGAGCAGTTCTTC.

The chain joins TRBV11-3 to TRBJ1-5; possibly TRBD1 for D (6 bases). V was shortened by 5 bases and J by 0 bases, with 17 bases between the two germline ends. The CDR3 covers 17 residues. Germline V gene sequence: CDR1 SGHNT, CDR2 YENEEA. The CDR3, as DNA: TGTGCCAGCAGCCCTAGTAGGAGACAGGCTAGCAATCAGCCCCAGCATTTT. Translated, it gives CASSPSRRQASNQPQHF.

The chain is built from TRBV18 and TRBJ2-1, with 10 bases fitting TRBD2. J gave up 6 bases and V 0 bases, and 5 bases lay outside the gene matches. This CDR3 has 16 residues. CDR1 is KGHSH, CDR2 LQKENI, per germline. This chain's CDR3 is CASSPPSSGGINEQFF. The CDR3 coding sequence is TGTGCCAGCTCACCACCGTCTAGCGGGGGTATCAATGAGCAGTTCTTC.

The rearrangement links TRBV19 to TRBJ2-7; 7 bases are a match to TRBD2. With 1 base clipped from V and 0 bases from J, the junction kept 3 bases outside the gene matches. The CDR3 spans 15 residues. Looked up from germline, CDR1 is LNHDA and CDR2 is SQIVND (reference sequence). The CDR3 reads CASSIGDYSSYEQYF. The CDR3 coding sequence is TGTGCCAGTAGTATAGGGGACTACAGCTCCTACGAGCAGTACTTC. Using reference TRBV19 and TRBJ2-7 for the parts outside the CDR3, the full variable domain is DGGITQSPKYLFRKEGQNVTLSCEQNLNHDAMYWYRQDPGQGLRLIYYSQIVNDFQKGDIAEGYSVSREKKESFPLTVTSAQKNPTAFYLCASSIGDYSSYEQYFGPGTRLTVT.